This is a list of T cell receptor beta chains from one sample in a study of shared T cell receptors in the human thymus. Sequencing was performed with immunoSEQ multiplex PCR; in TCRdb, only in-frame clones are kept and a portion is missing. This repertoire shows about 400,000 clones, roughly 94% found once; its top ten account for approximately 0.018%. Sequencing was done on a sample of thymocytes. The receptors shown here come from a human donor. Each CDR3 is given with its conserved first and last residue. The order of the fields is J gene, V gene, D gene, clone size, CDR3 length, CDR3 DNA, CDR3 protein. D genes are given only for firm matches. Expanded clones are given a class, and other clones once, few, many or no size at all.

j_call: TRBJ2-3
v_call: TRBV4-2
d_call: TRBD2
clone_size: NA
cdr3_length: 15
cdr3_nt: TGTGCCAGCAGCCCCCCGCTAGCGGCCACAGATACGCAGTATTTT
cdr3_aa: CASSPPLAATDTQYF

j_call: TRBJ2-7
v_call: TRBV27
d_call: TRBD1
clone_size: once
cdr3_length: 15
cdr3_nt: TGTGCCAGCAGTTTATCAAGGGGACAGATCTACGAGCAGTACTTC
cdr3_aa: CASSLSRGQIYEQYF

j_call: TRBJ1-2
v_call: TRBV28
d_call: NA
clone_size: NA
cdr3_length: 16
cdr3_nt: TGTGCCAGCAGTACAAGGGATAAGCCTCAGGACTATGGCTACACCTTC
cdr3_aa: CASSTRDKPQDYGYTF

j_call: TRBJ1-2
v_call: TRBV4-3
d_call: TRBD1
clone_size: NA
cdr3_length: 18
cdr3_nt: TGCGCCAGCAGCCAAGACGACCGCAGAAGAAACAGGGGGTATGGCTACACCTTC
cdr3_aa: CASSQDDRRRNRGYGYTF

j_call: TRBJ2-3
v_call: TRBV5-4
d_call: TRBD2
clone_size: NA
cdr3_length: 15
cdr3_nt: TGTGCCAGCAGCCATGCGGGAGGAGGCACAGATACGCAGTATTTT
cdr3_aa: CASSHAGGGTDTQYF

j_call: TRBJ2-7
v_call: TRBV27
d_call: TRBD2
clone_size: NA
cdr3_length: 14
cdr3_nt: TGTGCCAGCATGGCGGGAGGTGAGAACCCCGAGCAGTACTTC
cdr3_aa: CASMAGGENPEQYF

j_call: TRBJ1-5
v_call: TRBV19
d_call: NA
clone_size: once
cdr3_length: 15
cdr3_nt: TGTGCCAGTAGTCCGTGGAGGGACAGCAATCAGCCCCAGCATTTT
cdr3_aa: CASSPWRDSNQPQHF

j_call: TRBJ2-1
v_call: TRBV19
d_call: NA
clone_size: once
cdr3_length: 13
cdr3_nt: TGTGCCAGTAGTATAGTCTGGGGGGATGAGCAGTTCTTC
cdr3_aa: CASSIVWGDEQFF

j_call: TRBJ1-5
v_call: TRBV6-6
d_call: TRBD1
clone_size: NA
cdr3_length: 16
cdr3_nt: TGTGCCAGCAGTTACTCGAACAGGGGGGGAAGGAGGCCCCAGCATTTT
cdr3_aa: CASSYSNRGGRRPQHF

j_call: TRBJ2-7
v_call: TRBV14
d_call: TRBD1
clone_size: NA
cdr3_length: 16
cdr3_nt: TGTGCCAGCAGCCACGGACGGGACAGGGTTTTGTACGAGCAGTACTTC
cdr3_aa: CASSHGRDRVLYEQYF

j_call: TRBJ1-1
v_call: TRBV15
d_call: NA
clone_size: NA
cdr3_length: 14
cdr3_nt: TGTGCCACCAGCAGAGGGGCGAGAAACACTGAAGCTTTCTTT
cdr3_aa: CATSRGARNTEAFF

j_call: TRBJ1-1
v_call: TRBV18
d_call: NA
clone_size: NA
cdr3_length: 15
cdr3_nt: TGTGCCAGCTCACCACCCAGGGGAGACGGCACTGAAGCTTTCTTT
cdr3_aa: CASSPPRGDGTEAFF

j_call: TRBJ2-1
v_call: TRBV7-2
d_call: NA
clone_size: NA
cdr3_length: 13
cdr3_nt: TGTGCCGCCAACCGGATAGAGGGCAATGAGCAGTTCTTC
cdr3_aa: CAANRIEGNEQFF

j_call: TRBJ1-1
v_call: TRBV14
d_call: NA
clone_size: NA
cdr3_length: 13
cdr3_nt: TGTGCCAGCAGTCCGGGGATGAACACTGAAGCTTTCTTT
cdr3_aa: CASSPGMNTEAFF

j_call: TRBJ2-4
v_call: TRBV18
d_call: NA
clone_size: NA
cdr3_length: 20
cdr3_nt: TGTGCCAGCTCAACGGGCCGCCCGTGGGTCCCCTCAGAGCCCAAAAACATTCAGTACTTC
cdr3_aa: CASSTGRPWVPSEPKNIQYF

j_call: TRBJ2-3
v_call: TRBV28
d_call: NA
clone_size: NA
cdr3_length: 18
cdr3_nt: TGTGCCAGCAGTTTATTCCCACTAGCAGACCTGAGCACAGATACGCAGTATTTT
cdr3_aa: CASSLFPLADLSTDTQYF

j_call: TRBJ2-5
v_call: TRBV2
d_call: NA
clone_size: NA
cdr3_length: 17
cdr3_nt: TGTGCCAGCAGTGAAAAAGGTCTAGCGTGGGGGCGGGAGACCCAGTACTTC
cdr3_aa: CASSEKGLAWGRETQYF

j_call: TRBJ1-3
v_call: TRBV29-1
d_call: NA
clone_size: NA
cdr3_length: 12
cdr3_nt: TGCAGCGCCCGATTATCTGGAAACACCATATATTTT
cdr3_aa: CSARLSGNTIYF

j_call: TRBJ1-1
v_call: TRBV7-2
d_call: NA
clone_size: NA
cdr3_length: 14
cdr3_nt: TGTGCCAGCTTCAGACAGTCTGAGGACACTGAAGCTTTCTTT
cdr3_aa: CASFRQSEDTEAFF

j_call: TRBJ1-4
v_call: TRBV4-3
d_call: NA
clone_size: NA
cdr3_length: 14
cdr3_nt: TGCGCCAGCAGCCTCGGACGATCTTTCGAAAAACTGTTTTTT
cdr3_aa: CASSLGRSFEKLFF

j_call: TRBJ1-3
v_call: TRBV27
d_call: NA
clone_size: NA
cdr3_length: 17
cdr3_nt: TGTGCCAGCAGTCCAATCGGACAGTTACCAAATGGAAACACCATATATTTT
cdr3_aa: CASSPIGQLPNGNTIYF

j_call: TRBJ2-7
v_call: TRBV19
d_call: NA
clone_size: NA
cdr3_length: 17
cdr3_nt: TGTGCCAGTAGTATAGATCTCGGGGCGTATCACTCCTACGAGCAGTACTTC
cdr3_aa: CASSIDLGAYHSYEQYF

j_call: TRBJ1-5
v_call: TRBV19
d_call: NA
clone_size: few
cdr3_length: 15
cdr3_nt: TGTGCCAGTAGTATACCGCAGCCAGACAATCAGCCCCAGCATTTT
cdr3_aa: CASSIPQPDNQPQHF

j_call: TRBJ2-7
v_call: TRBV4-1
d_call: TRBD1
clone_size: NA
cdr3_length: 17
cdr3_nt: TGCGCCAGCAGCCAAGAGCCCCGGGACAGGGGTCATCGAGAGCAGTACTTC
cdr3_aa: CASSQEPRDRGHREQYF

j_call: TRBJ2-7
v_call: TRBV28
d_call: NA
clone_size: NA
cdr3_length: 15
cdr3_nt: TGTGCCAGCAGTCCATCCAGGGCGAACCGGCGCGAGCAGTACTTC
cdr3_aa: CASSPSRANRREQYF

j_call: TRBJ2-4
v_call: TRBV5-6
d_call: NA
clone_size: NA
cdr3_length: 16
cdr3_nt: TGTGCCAGCAGCTTAAAAAGGGGAGTTGACGAAAACATTCAGTACTTC
cdr3_aa: CASSLKRGVDENIQYF

j_call: TRBJ2-7
v_call: TRBV5-4
d_call: NA
clone_size: NA
cdr3_length: 16
cdr3_nt: TGTGCCAGCAGCTTGGATGGTCAGGTCCCGCCCTGGGAGCAGTACTTC
cdr3_aa: CASSLDGQVPPWEQYF

j_call: TRBJ1-1
v_call: TRBV7-2
d_call: NA
clone_size: NA
cdr3_length: 16
cdr3_nt: TGTGCCAGCAGCTCCCCTTGGCCAAGGACGGACACTGAAGCTTTCTTT
cdr3_aa: CASSSPWPRTDTEAFF

j_call: TRBJ2-5
v_call: TRBV27
d_call: NA
clone_size: NA
cdr3_length: 15
cdr3_nt: TGTGCCAGCACTCCCCGCGGCCGGAGGGCAGAGACCCAGTACTTC
cdr3_aa: CASTPRGRRAETQYF

j_call: TRBJ2-1
v_call: TRBV11-2
d_call: TRBD2
clone_size: NA
cdr3_length: 18
cdr3_nt: TGTGCCAGCAGCTTAGATAGCGGCGGCGGGAGTGTCTACAATGAGCAGTTCTTC
cdr3_aa: CASSLDSGGGSVYNEQFF

j_call: TRBJ2-7
v_call: TRBV30
d_call: NA
clone_size: NA
cdr3_length: 11
cdr3_nt: TGTGCCTGGGGTGCTACCTACGAGCAGTACTTC
cdr3_aa: CAWGATYEQYF

j_call: TRBJ2-3
v_call: TRBV4-1
d_call: TRBD2
clone_size: once
cdr3_length: 20
cdr3_nt: TGCGCCAGCAGCCAAGGGTGTTGGAATAGCGGGAGTCGGGGCACAGATACGCAGTATTTT
cdr3_aa: CASSQGCWNSGSRGTDTQYF

j_call: TRBJ2-7
v_call: TRBV4-1
d_call: TRBD2
clone_size: NA
cdr3_length: 20
cdr3_nt: TGCGCCAGCAGCCAAGATCCAAACGGAATCGAGCGGGAGAGGTTGGGCGAGCAGTACTTC
cdr3_aa: CASSQDPNGIERERLGEQYF

j_call: TRBJ1-1
v_call: TRBV7-8
d_call: TRBD1
clone_size: once
cdr3_length: 16
cdr3_nt: TGTGCCAGCAGCCTACGGGACAGGGTGCAGGACACTGAAGCTTTCTTT
cdr3_aa: CASSLRDRVQDTEAFF

j_call: TRBJ2-6
v_call: TRBV7-2
d_call: NA
clone_size: NA
cdr3_length: 15
cdr3_nt: TGTGCCAGCAGCACACAGGGTTTTGAGGCCAACGTCCTGACTTTC
cdr3_aa: CASSTQGFEANVLTF

j_call: TRBJ2-7
v_call: TRBV27
d_call: NA
clone_size: NA
cdr3_length: 11
cdr3_nt: TGTGCCAGCAGTTTAGTCTACGAGCAGTACTTC
cdr3_aa: CASSLVYEQYF

j_call: TRBJ2-7
v_call: TRBV30
d_call: NA
clone_size: NA
cdr3_length: 10
cdr3_nt: TGTGCCTGGAGGGGGGACTCTGAGTACTTC
cdr3_aa: CAWRGDSEYF

j_call: TRBJ2-7
v_call: TRBV7-9
d_call: NA
clone_size: NA
cdr3_length: 15
cdr3_nt: TGTGCCAGCAGCCGAAAGGAGGGAGCGATCTACGAGCAGTACTTC
cdr3_aa: CASSRKEGAIYEQYF